Listed below are T cell receptor beta chains from one sample, sequenced in a study of graft-versus-host responses after intestinal transplantation. Generated by immunoSEQ multiplex PCR, the TCRdb table keeps only in-frame clones and is missing some. The sample shows 100,000 to 110,000 clones, 87% of them seen only once. Their antigens remain unidentified. The starting material was unstimulated CD4+ T cells sorted from spleen or lymph node cells, obtained before transplant. The source of these receptors is a human donor who was the organ donor for an intestinal transplant. Each CDR3 is given with its conserved first and last residue. Each record gives: clone size, J gene, V gene, D gene, CDR3 DNA, CDR3 protein. The D gene is left open where the match is weak. Size is stated for part of the rows, as once, few or many counts, or as a class when the clone is expanded.

abundance: -
j_gene: TRBJ1-1
v_gene: TRBV30
d_gene: -
CDR3nt: TGTGCCTGGAGTGTGGGACCGGCACTGGGAGCTTTCTTT
CDR3aa: CAWSVGPALGAFF

abundance: -
j_gene: TRBJ2-3
v_gene: TRBV18
d_gene: TRBD2
CDR3nt: TGTGCCAGCTCACCAGGAAGCGGGGGGGCCGCGGCAGATACGCAGTATTTT
CDR3aa: CASSPGSGGAAADTQYF

abundance: -
j_gene: TRBJ1-4
v_gene: TRBV6-1
d_gene: -
CDR3nt: TGTGCCAGCAGTTCCTCTAATGAAAAACTGTTTTTT
CDR3aa: CASSSSNEKLFF

abundance: -
j_gene: TRBJ1-4
v_gene: TRBV5-6
d_gene: -
CDR3nt: TGTGCCAGCAGCGCGGAATCAGGTGCAACTAATGAAAAACTGTTTTTT
CDR3aa: CASSAESGATNEKLFF

abundance: -
j_gene: TRBJ2-2
v_gene: TRBV6-5
d_gene: -
CDR3nt: TGTGCCAGCAGTTACTGGCGGACCACCGGGGAGCTGTTTTTT
CDR3aa: CASSYWRTTGELFF

abundance: -
j_gene: TRBJ1-2
v_gene: TRBV5-6
d_gene: -
CDR3nt: TGTGCCAGCATTAGCTTAGTTGAATTGGACTATGGCTACACCTTC
CDR3aa: CASISLVELDYGYTF

abundance: -
j_gene: TRBJ1-1
v_gene: TRBV10-3
d_gene: -
CDR3nt: TGTGCCATCAGCAGGGGGAACACTGAAGCTTTCTTT
CDR3aa: CAISRGNTEAFF

abundance: -
j_gene: TRBJ1-4
v_gene: TRBV18
d_gene: -
CDR3nt: TGTGCCAGCCGACGGACAGATGAAAAACTGTTTTTT
CDR3aa: CASRRTDEKLFF

abundance: -
j_gene: TRBJ2-7
v_gene: TRBV2
d_gene: -
CDR3nt: TGTGCCAGCAGCGGGACGGGGGTAGAGCAGTACTTC
CDR3aa: CASSGTGVEQYF

abundance: once
j_gene: TRBJ2-1
v_gene: TRBV6-4
d_gene: -
CDR3nt: TGTGCCAGCAGTGACTCGGGGGGGCCCTACAATGAGCAGTTCTTC
CDR3aa: CASSDSGGPYNEQFF

abundance: -
j_gene: TRBJ2-2
v_gene: TRBV11-3
d_gene: TRBD2
CDR3nt: TGTGCCAGCAGCTTTAGCGGGGGGTTCGGCACCGGGGAGCTGTTTTTT
CDR3aa: CASSFSGGFGTGELFF

abundance: -
j_gene: TRBJ1-6
v_gene: TRBV7-9
d_gene: TRBD1
CDR3nt: TGTGCCAGCAGCTTAAGACAGGGGTATAATTCACCCCTCCACTTT
CDR3aa: CASSLRQGYNSPLHF

abundance: -
j_gene: TRBJ2-4
v_gene: TRBV30
d_gene: -
CDR3nt: TGTGCCTGGACCAACAAGACCCCCCGCGGCATTCAGTACTTC
CDR3aa: CAWTNKTPRGIQYF

abundance: -
j_gene: TRBJ2-7
v_gene: TRBV10-3
d_gene: -
CDR3nt: TGTGCCATCACGGGGGACAGCCCCTACGAGCAGTACTTC
CDR3aa: CAITGDSPYEQYF

abundance: -
j_gene: TRBJ2-7
v_gene: TRBV28
d_gene: -
CDR3nt: TGTGCCAGCAGTTTACGCCGACAGAGCTCCTACGAGCAGTACTTC
CDR3aa: CASSLRRQSSYEQYF

abundance: -
j_gene: TRBJ2-2
v_gene: TRBV7-6
d_gene: -
CDR3nt: TGTGCCAGCAGCCAACCAACCACCGGGGAGCTGTTTTTT
CDR3aa: CASSQPTTGELFF

abundance: few
j_gene: TRBJ1-1
v_gene: TRBV18
d_gene: TRBD1
CDR3nt: TGTGCCAGCTCACAACGGACAGGGAACACTGAAGCTTTCTTT
CDR3aa: CASSQRTGNTEAFF

abundance: -
j_gene: TRBJ1-2
v_gene: TRBV2
d_gene: -
CDR3nt: TGTGCCAGCAGTTCGCCGGCGGCTAACTATGGCTACACCTTC
CDR3aa: CASSSPAANYGYTF

abundance: -
j_gene: TRBJ2-3
v_gene: TRBV5-5
d_gene: TRBD1
CDR3nt: TGTGCCAGCAGTTTGAGACAGGGTTTCACAGATACGCAGTATTTT
CDR3aa: CASSLRQGFTDTQYF

abundance: -
j_gene: TRBJ2-7
v_gene: TRBV5-1
d_gene: TRBD1
CDR3nt: TGCGCCAGCAGCCCTGGGACAGGGTCGGGCTTGTACGAGCAGTACTTC
CDR3aa: CASSPGTGSGLYEQYF

abundance: -
j_gene: TRBJ1-2
v_gene: TRBV30
d_gene: TRBD1
CDR3nt: TGTGCCTGGAGTAGGGGGCGGACGGACTATGGCTACACCTTC
CDR3aa: CAWSRGRTDYGYTF

abundance: -
j_gene: TRBJ1-5
v_gene: TRBV30
d_gene: -
CDR3nt: TGTGCCTGGAGTGTTGAGACACAACAGCCCCAGCATTTT
CDR3aa: CAWSVETQQPQHF

abundance: -
j_gene: TRBJ2-2
v_gene: TRBV2
d_gene: -
CDR3nt: TGTGCCAGCAGGCAGGGAACGAACACCGGGGAGCTGTTTTTT
CDR3aa: CASRQGTNTGELFF

abundance: -
j_gene: TRBJ1-6
v_gene: TRBV5-1
d_gene: -
CDR3nt: TGCGCCAGCAGCTTGGAGGCCAACTATAATTCACCCCTCCACTTT
CDR3aa: CASSLEANYNSPLHF

abundance: -
j_gene: TRBJ2-2
v_gene: TRBV2
d_gene: TRBD1
CDR3nt: TGTGCCAATATGGGACAGCGAACCGGGGAGCTGTTTTTT
CDR3aa: CANMGQRTGELFF

abundance: -
j_gene: TRBJ1-4
v_gene: TRBV4-2
d_gene: -
CDR3nt: TGTGCCAGCAGCCAAACAGGCATGGGTAATGAAAAACTGTTTTTT
CDR3aa: CASSQTGMGNEKLFF

abundance: -
j_gene: TRBJ2-2
v_gene: TRBV4-1
d_gene: TRBD2
CDR3nt: TGCGCCAGCAGCCAACACCGGGGGGGCAGTAACACCGGGGAGCTGTTTTTT
CDR3aa: CASSQHRGGSNTGELFF

abundance: -
j_gene: TRBJ2-4
v_gene: TRBV10-2
d_gene: -
CDR3nt: TGCGCCAGCAGTGAGGGACATCGAGCCAAAAACATTCAGTACTTC
CDR3aa: CASSEGHRAKNIQYF

abundance: -
j_gene: TRBJ1-2
v_gene: TRBV7-2
d_gene: TRBD1
CDR3nt: TGTGCCAGCAGCTTATATGGGACAGCAATTGATGGCTACACCTTC
CDR3aa: CASSLYGTAIDGYTF

abundance: -
j_gene: TRBJ1-2
v_gene: TRBV15
d_gene: -
CDR3nt: TGTGCCACCAGCAGGGAAAACAGGGTCTCGGGCTACACCTTC
CDR3aa: CATSRENRVSGYTF

abundance: -
j_gene: TRBJ2-7
v_gene: TRBV10-1
d_gene: TRBD1
CDR3nt: TGCGCCAGCAGTGAATCTAGGACAGGTTCCTACGAGCAGTACTTC
CDR3aa: CASSESRTGSYEQYF

abundance: few
j_gene: TRBJ2-1
v_gene: TRBV6-1
d_gene: TRBD1
CDR3nt: TGTGCCAGCAGTGGAAAAGAAGGACAGGGGCGCTACAATGAGCAGTTCTTC
CDR3aa: CASSGKEGQGRYNEQFF

abundance: -
j_gene: TRBJ1-6
v_gene: TRBV9
d_gene: -
CDR3nt: TGTGCCAGCAGCGTAGCTGGGGACCCGAATTCACCCCTCCACTTT
CDR3aa: CASSVAGDPNSPLHF

abundance: -
j_gene: TRBJ1-3
v_gene: TRBV10-3
d_gene: TRBD1
CDR3nt: TGTGCCATCAGTGAAACGGACAGGGTAGGAAACACCATATATTTT
CDR3aa: CAISETDRVGNTIYF

abundance: -
j_gene: TRBJ2-5
v_gene: TRBV15
d_gene: -
CDR3nt: TGTGCCACCAGCCCCGGCGGTCGCAGGGAAGAGACCCAGTACTTC
CDR3aa: CATSPGGRREETQYF

abundance: once
j_gene: TRBJ2-7
v_gene: TRBV7-9
d_gene: -
CDR3nt: TGTGCCAGCAGCTTAGTTGGACAGACCTCCTACGAGCAGTACTTC
CDR3aa: CASSLVGQTSYEQYF

abundance: -
j_gene: TRBJ2-1
v_gene: TRBV6-5
d_gene: -
CDR3nt: TGTGCCAGCAGGAGCGGCTCTGGTTCCTTAAGTGAGCAGTTCTTC
CDR3aa: CASRSGSGSLSEQFF

abundance: -
j_gene: TRBJ2-2
v_gene: TRBV11-3
d_gene: -
CDR3nt: TGTGCCAGCAGCTCCGGCCTCTTAGGCGGGGAGCTGTTTTTT
CDR3aa: CASSSGLLGGELFF

abundance: -
j_gene: TRBJ2-7
v_gene: TRBV25-1
d_gene: -
CDR3nt: TGTGCCAGCACCAGAAGTACCGGGGCCTCCTACGAGCAGTACTTC
CDR3aa: CASTRSTGASYEQYF

abundance: -
j_gene: TRBJ1-5
v_gene: TRBV6-1
d_gene: TRBD1
CDR3nt: TGTGCCAGCAGTGAAGCCGGGACAGGGAGGCATAGCAATCAGCCCCAGCATTTT
CDR3aa: CASSEAGTGRHSNQPQHF

abundance: -
j_gene: TRBJ2-1
v_gene: TRBV10-3
d_gene: TRBD2
CDR3nt: TGTGCCATCAGTGAGTCAGTGCGGGGGGGCAATGAGCAGTTCTTC
CDR3aa: CAISESVRGGNEQFF

abundance: -
j_gene: TRBJ1-1
v_gene: TRBV6-4
d_gene: -
CDR3nt: TGTGCCAGCAGTGACTCACAGAACACTGAAGCTTTCTTT
CDR3aa: CASSDSQNTEAFF

abundance: few
j_gene: TRBJ1-5
v_gene: TRBV28
d_gene: -
CDR3nt: TGTGCCAGCAGTTCCCCGAGCGGCAATCAGCCCCAGCATTTT
CDR3aa: CASSSPSGNQPQHF